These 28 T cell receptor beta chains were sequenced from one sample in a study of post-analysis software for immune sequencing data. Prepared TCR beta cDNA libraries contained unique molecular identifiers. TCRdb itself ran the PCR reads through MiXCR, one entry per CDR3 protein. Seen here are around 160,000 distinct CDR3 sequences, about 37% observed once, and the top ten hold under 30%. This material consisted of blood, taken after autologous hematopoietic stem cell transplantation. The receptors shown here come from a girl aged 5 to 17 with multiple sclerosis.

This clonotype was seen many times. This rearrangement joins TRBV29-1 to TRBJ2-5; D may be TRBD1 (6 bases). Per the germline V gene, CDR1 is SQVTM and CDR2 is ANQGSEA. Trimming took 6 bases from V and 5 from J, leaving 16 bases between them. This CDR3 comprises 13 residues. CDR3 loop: CSVPSGGGETQYF. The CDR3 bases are TGCAGCGTCCCCTCTGGGGGCGGGGAGACCCAGTACTTC.

CDR3 sequence: CSVEGTGYQETQYF. The CDR3 nucleotides are TGCAGCGTTGAAGGGACAGGATACCAAGAGACCCAGTACTTC. The rearrangement joins TRBV29-1 to TRBJ2-5; 7 bases map to TRBD1. Unmatched junction bases numbered 2, after V lost 1 base and J lost 0 bases. The germline CDR1 and CDR2 sequences are SQVTM and ANQGSEA. CDR3 size: 14 residues.

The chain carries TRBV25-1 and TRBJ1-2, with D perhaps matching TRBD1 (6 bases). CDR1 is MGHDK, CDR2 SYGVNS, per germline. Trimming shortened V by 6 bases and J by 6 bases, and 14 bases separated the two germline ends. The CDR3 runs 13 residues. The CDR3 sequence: CASSTGSRDGYTF. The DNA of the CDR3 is TGTGCCAGCAGCACAGGGAGCCGTGATGGCTACACCTTC.

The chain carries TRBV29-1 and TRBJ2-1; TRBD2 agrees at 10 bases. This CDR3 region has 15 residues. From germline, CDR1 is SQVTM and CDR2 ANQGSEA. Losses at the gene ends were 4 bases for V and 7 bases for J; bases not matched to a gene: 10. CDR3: CSVGKAGGPGNEQFF. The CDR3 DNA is TGCAGCGTTGGAAAAGCGGGAGGGCCAGGGAATGAGCAGTTCTTC.

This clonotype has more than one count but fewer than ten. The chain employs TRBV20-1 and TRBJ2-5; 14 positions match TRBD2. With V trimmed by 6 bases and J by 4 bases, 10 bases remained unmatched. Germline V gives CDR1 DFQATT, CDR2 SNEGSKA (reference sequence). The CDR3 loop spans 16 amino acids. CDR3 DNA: TGCAGTGCGACGACCGGGACTAGCGGGAGAGGAGAGACCCAGTACTTC. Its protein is CSATTGTSGRGETQYF.

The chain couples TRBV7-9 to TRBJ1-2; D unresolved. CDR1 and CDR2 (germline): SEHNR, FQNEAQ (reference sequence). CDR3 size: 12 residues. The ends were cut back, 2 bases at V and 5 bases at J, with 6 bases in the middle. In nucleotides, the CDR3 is TGTGCCAGCAGCTTAAAAGATTATGGCTACACCTTC. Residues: CASSLKDYGYTF.

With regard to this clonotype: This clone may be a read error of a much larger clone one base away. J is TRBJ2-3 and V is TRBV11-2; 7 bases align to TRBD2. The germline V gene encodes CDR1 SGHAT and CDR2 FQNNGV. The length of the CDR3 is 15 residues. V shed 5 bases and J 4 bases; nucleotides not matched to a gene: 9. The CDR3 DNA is TGTGCCAGCAGCAGGACTGGCGGGAGCGCAGATACGCAGTATTTT. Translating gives CASSRTGGSADTQYF.

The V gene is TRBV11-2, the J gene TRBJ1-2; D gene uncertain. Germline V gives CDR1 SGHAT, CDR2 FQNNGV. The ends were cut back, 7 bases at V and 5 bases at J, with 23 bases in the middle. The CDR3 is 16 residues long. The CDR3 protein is CASNPRRQARHYGYTF. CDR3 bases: TGTGCCAGCAACCCCAGACGGCAGGCCCGTCATTATGGCTACACCTTC.

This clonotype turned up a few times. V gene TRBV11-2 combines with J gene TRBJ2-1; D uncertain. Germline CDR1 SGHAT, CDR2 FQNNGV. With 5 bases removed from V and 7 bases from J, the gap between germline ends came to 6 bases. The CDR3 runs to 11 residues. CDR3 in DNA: TGTGCCAGCAGCCGAGGTAATGAGCAGTTCTTC. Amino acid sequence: CASSRGNEQFF.

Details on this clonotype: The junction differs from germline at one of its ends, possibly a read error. The CDR3 nucleotides are TGTGTCAGCAGCTTAGGCAATGGGCAGTTCTTC. The encoded protein is CVSSLGNGQFF. This sequence joins TRBV7-9 and TRBJ2-1; D is uncertain. Per the germline V gene, CDR1 is SEHNR and CDR2 is FQNEAQ (reference sequence). CDR3 size: 11 residues. Filled out from reference TRBV7-9 and TRBJ2-1, the complete variable domain reads DTGVSQNPRHKITKRGQNVTFRCDPISEHNRLYWYRQTLGQGPEFLTYFQNEAQLEKSRLLSDRFSAERPKGSFSTLEIQRTEQGDSAMYLCVSSLGNGQFFGPGTRLTVL.

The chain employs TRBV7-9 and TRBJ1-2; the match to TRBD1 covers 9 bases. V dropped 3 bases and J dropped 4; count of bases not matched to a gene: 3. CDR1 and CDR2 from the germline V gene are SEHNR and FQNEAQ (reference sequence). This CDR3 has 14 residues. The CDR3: CASSFGQGSYGYTF. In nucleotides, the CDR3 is TGTGCCAGCAGCTTCGGACAGGGGAGCTATGGCTACACCTTC.

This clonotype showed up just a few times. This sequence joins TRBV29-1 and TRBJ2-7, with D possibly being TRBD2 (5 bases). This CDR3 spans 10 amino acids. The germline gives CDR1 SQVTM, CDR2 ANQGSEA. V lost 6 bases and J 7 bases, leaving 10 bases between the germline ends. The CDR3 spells CSVGSGEQYF. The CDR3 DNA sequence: TGCAGCGTGGGGTCGGGGGAGCAGTACTTC.

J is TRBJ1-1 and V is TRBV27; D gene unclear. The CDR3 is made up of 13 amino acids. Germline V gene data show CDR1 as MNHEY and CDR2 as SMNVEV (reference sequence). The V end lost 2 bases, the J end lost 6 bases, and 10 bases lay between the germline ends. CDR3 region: CASSLGSPSEAFF. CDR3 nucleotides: TGTGCCAGCAGTTTAGGCTCCCCCTCTGAAGCTTTCTTT.

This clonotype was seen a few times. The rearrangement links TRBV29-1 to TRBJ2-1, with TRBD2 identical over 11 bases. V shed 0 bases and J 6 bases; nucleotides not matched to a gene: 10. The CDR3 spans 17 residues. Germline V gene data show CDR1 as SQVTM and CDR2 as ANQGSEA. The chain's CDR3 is CSVEDRILAGVSNEQFF. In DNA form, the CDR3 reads TGCAGCGTTGAAGATCGAATACTAGCGGGAGTATCCAATGAGCAGTTCTTC.

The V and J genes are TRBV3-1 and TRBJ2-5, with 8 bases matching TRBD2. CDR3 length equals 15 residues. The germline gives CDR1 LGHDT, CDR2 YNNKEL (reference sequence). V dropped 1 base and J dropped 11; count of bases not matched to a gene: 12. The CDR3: CASSQGGLGIYKQYF. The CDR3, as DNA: TGTGCCAGCAGCCAAGGGGGACTAGGGATCTACAAGCAGTACTTC.

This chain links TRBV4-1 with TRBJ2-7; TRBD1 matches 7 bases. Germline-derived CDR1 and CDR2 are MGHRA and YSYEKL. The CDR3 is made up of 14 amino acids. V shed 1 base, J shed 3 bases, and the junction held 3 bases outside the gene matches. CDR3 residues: CASSQGTGVYEQYF. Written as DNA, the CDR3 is TGCGCCAGCAGCCAAGGGACAGGAGTCTACGAGCAGTACTTC.

The chain's CDR3 is CASSQGVGRSPTFYGYTF. The CDR3 DNA sequence: TGCGCCAGCAGCCAAGGGGTTGGACGGAGCCCAACCTTCTATGGCTACACCTTC. This rearrangement joins TRBV4-1 to TRBJ1-2; no clear D gene. The CDR3 has 18 residues. Germline V gene lookup returns CDR1 MGHRA and CDR2 YSYEKL. Between the trimmed V and J ends, which lost 1 base and 4 bases, there was a span of 22 bases.

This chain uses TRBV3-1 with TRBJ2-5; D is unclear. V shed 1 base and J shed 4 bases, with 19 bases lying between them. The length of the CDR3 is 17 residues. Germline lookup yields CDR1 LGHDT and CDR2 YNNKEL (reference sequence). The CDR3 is CASSQGRHYTSSETQYF. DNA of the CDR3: TGTGCCAGCAGCCAAGGGCGACACTACACCTCCTCAGAGACCCAGTACTTC.

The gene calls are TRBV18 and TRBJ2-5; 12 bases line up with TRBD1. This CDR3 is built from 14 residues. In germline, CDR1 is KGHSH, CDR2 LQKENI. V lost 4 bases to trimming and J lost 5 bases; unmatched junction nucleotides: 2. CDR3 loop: CASSRDRGPETQYF. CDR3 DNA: TGTGCCAGCTCACGGGACAGGGGGCCGGAGACCCAGTACTTC.

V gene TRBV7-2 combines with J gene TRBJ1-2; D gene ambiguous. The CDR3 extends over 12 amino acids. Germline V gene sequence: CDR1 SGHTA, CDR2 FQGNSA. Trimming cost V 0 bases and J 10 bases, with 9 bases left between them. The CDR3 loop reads CASSLAQTDYTF. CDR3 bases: TGTGCCAGCAGCTTAGCGCAGACTGACTACACCTTC. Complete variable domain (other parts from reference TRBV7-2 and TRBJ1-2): GAGVSQSPSNKVTEKGKDVELRCDPISGHTALYWYRQSLGQGLEFLIYFQGNSAPDKSGLPSDRFSAERTGGSVSTLTIQRTQQEDSAVYLCASSLAQTDYTFGSGTRLTVV.

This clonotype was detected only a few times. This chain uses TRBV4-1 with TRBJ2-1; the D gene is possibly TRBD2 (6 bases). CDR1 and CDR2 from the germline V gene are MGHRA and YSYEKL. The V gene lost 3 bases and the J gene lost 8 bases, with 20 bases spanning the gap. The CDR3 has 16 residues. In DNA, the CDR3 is TGCGCCAGCAGCCACTTACCGGGGGTTGTGGGGGATGAGCAGTTCTTC. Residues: CASSHLPGVVGDEQFF.

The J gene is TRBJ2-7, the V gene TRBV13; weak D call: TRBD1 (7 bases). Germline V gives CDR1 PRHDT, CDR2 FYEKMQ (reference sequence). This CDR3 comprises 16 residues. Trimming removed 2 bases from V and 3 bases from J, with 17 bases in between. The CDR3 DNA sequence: TGTGCCAGCAGCTTAAACCCTGGGCAGGGGGGCTACGAGCAGTACTTC. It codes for CASSLNPGQGGYEQYF.

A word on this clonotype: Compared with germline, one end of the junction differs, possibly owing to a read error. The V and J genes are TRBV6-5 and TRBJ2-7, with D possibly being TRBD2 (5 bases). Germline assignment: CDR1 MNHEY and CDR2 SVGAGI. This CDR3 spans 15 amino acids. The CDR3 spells CAGSRPSRSSYEQYF. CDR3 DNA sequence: TGTGCCGGCAGTCGACCTAGCCGCAGCTCCTACGAGCAGTACTTC.

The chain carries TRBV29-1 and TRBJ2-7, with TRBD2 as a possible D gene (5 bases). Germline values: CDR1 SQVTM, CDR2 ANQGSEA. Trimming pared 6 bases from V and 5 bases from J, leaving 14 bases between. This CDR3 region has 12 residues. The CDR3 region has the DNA TGCAGCGTGAGATATTCCGGGGACGAGCAGTACTTC. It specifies CSVRYSGDEQYF.

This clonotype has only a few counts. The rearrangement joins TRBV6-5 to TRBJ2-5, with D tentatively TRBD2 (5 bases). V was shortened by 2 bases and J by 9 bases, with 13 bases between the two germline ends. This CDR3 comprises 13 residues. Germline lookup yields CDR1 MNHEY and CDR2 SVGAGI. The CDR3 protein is CASSYGVAGAQYF. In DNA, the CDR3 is TGTGCCAGCAGTTACGGGGTAGCCGGGGCCCAGTACTTC.

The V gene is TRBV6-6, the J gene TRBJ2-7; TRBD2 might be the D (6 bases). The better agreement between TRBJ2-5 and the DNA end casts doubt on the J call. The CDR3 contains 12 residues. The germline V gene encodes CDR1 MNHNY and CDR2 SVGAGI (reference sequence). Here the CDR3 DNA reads TGTGCCAGCAGGGGACTCAAAGAGACCCAGTACTTC. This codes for CASRGLKETQYF.

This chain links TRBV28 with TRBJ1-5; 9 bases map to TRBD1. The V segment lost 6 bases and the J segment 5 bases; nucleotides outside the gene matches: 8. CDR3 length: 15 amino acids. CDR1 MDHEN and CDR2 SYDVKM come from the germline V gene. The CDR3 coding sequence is TGTGCCAGCAGCCCCGGGACAGGGAGCGATCAGCCCCAGCATTTT. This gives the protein CASSPGTGSDQPQHF.

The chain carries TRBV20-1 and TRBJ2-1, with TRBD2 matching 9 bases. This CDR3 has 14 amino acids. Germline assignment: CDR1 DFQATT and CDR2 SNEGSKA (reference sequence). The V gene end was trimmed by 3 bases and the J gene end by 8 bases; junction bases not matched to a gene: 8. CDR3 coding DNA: TGCAGTGCTAGGCTGCGGGAGGGCCTCCATGAGCAGTTCTTC. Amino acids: CSARLREGLHEQFF.